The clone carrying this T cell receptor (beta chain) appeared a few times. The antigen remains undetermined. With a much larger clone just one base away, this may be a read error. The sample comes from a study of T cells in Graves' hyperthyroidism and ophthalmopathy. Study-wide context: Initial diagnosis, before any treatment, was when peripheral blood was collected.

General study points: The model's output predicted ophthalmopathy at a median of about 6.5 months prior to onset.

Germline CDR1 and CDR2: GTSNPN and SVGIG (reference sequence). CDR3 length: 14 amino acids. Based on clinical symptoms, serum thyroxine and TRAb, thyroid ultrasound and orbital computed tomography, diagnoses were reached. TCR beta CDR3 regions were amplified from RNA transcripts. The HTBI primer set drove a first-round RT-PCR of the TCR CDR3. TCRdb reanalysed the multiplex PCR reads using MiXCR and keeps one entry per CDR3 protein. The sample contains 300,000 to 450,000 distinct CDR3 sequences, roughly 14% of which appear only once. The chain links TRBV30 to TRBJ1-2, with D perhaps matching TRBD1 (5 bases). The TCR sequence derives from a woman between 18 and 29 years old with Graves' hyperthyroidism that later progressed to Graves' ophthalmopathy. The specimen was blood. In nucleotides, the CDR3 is TGTGCCTGGAGTGGACCACAGGCCGACTATGGCTCCACCTTC. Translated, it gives CAWSGPQADYGSTF.